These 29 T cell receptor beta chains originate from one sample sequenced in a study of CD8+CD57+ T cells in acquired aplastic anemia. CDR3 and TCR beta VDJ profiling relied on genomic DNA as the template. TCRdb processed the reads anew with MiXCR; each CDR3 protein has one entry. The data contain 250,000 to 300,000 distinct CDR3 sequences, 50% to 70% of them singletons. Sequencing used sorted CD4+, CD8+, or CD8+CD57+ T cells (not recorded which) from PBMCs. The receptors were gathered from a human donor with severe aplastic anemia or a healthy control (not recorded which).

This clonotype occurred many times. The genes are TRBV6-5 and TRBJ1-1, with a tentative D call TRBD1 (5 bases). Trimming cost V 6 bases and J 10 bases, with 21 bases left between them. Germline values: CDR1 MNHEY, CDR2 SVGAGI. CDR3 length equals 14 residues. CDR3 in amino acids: CASSPTGGTRGAFF. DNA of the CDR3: TGTGCCAGCAGCCCCACTGGGGGGACGAGGGGAGCTTTCTTT.

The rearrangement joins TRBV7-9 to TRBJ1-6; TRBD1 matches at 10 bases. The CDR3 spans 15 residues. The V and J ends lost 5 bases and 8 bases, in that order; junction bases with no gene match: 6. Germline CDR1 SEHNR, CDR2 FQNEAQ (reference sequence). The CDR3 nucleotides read TGTGCCAGCAGCGGGGACAGGGGCTTCGATTCACCCCTCCACTTT. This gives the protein CASSGDRGFDSPLHF.

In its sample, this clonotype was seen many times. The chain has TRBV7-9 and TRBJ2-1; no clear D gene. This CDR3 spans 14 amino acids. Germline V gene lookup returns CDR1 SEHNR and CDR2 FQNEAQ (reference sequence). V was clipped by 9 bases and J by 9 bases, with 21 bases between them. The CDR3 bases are TGTGCCAGTTCGGTGGAGCCAGCCCTGATTGAGCAGTTCTTC. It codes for CASSVEPALIEQFF.

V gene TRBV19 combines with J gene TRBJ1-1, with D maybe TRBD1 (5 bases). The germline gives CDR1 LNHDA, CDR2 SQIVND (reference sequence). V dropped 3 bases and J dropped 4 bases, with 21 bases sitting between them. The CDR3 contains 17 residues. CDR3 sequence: CASSIVAGFVGSTEAFF. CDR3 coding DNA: TGTGCCAGTAGTATCGTGGCAGGGTTTGTCGGTAGCACTGAAGCTTTCTTT.

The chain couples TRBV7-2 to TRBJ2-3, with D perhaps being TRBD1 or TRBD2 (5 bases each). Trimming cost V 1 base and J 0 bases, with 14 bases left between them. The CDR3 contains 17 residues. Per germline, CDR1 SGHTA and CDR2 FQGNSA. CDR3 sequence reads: CASSLDGTGPSTDTQYF. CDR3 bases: TGTGCCAGCAGCTTAGACGGAACGGGACCGAGCACAGATACGCAGTATTTT.

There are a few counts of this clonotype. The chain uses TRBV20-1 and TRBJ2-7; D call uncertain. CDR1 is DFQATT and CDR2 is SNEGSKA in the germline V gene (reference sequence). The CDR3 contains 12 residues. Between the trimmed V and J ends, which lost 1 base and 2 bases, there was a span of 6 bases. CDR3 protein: CSARGAAYEQYF. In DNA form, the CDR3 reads TGCAGTGCTAGAGGGGCAGCCTACGAGCAGTACTTC.

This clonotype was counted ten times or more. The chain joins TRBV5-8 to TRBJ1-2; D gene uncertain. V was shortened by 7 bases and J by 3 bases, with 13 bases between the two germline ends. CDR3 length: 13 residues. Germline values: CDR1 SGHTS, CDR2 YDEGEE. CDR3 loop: CASPFEEDYGYTF. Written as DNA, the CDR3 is TGTGCCAGCCCTTTCGAGGAAGACTATGGCTACACCTTC. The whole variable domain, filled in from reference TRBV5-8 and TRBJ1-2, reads EAGVTQSPTHLIKTRGQQATLRCSPISGHTSVYWYQQALGLGLQFLLWYDEGEERNRGNFPPRFSGRQFPNYSSELNVNALELEDSALYLCASPFEEDYGYTFGSGTRLTVV.

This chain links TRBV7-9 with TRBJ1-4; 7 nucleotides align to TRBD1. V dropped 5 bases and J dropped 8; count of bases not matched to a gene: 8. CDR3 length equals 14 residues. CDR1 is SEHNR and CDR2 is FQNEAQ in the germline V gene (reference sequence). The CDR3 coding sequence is TGTGCCAGCAGCGCGACAGGGCTTGGGGAAAAACTGTTTTTT. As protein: CASSATGLGEKLFF.

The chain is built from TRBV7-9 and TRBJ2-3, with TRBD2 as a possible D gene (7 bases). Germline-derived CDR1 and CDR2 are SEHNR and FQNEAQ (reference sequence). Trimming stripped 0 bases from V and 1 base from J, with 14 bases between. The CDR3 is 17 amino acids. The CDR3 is CASSLAVGGAGTDTQYF. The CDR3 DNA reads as TGTGCCAGCAGCTTAGCCGTAGGGGGGGCAGGCACAGATACGCAGTATTTT.

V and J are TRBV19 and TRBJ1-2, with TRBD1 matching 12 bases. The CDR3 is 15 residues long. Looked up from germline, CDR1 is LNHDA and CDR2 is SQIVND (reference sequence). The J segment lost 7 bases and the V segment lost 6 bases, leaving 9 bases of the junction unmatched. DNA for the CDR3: TGTGCCAGTAGCTACTTGGGACAGGGGGCGCGTGGCTACACCTTC. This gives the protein CASSYLGQGARGYTF.

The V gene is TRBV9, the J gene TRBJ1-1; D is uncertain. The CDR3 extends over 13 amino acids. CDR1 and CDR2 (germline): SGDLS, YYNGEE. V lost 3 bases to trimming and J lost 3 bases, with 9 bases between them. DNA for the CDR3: TGTGCCAGCAGCGAGGCGGCCGACACTGAAGCTTTCTTT. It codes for CASSEAADTEAFF. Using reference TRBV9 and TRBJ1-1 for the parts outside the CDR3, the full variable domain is DSGVTQTPKHLITATGQRVTLRCSPRSGDLSVYWYQQSLDQGLQFLIQYYNGEERAKGNILERFSAQQFPDLHSELNLSSLELGDSALYFCASSEAADTEAFFGQGTRLTVV.

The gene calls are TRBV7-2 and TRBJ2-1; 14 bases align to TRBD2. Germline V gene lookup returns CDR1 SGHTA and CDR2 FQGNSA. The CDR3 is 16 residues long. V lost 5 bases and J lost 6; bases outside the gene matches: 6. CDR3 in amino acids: CASSQGLAGETNEQFF. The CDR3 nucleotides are TGTGCCAGCAGCCAGGGACTAGCGGGGGAAACCAATGAGCAGTTCTTC.

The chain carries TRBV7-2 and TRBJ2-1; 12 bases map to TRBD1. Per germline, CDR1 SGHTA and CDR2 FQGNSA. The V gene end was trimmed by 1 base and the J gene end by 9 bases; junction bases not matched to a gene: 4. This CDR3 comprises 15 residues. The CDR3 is CASSLEGQGAGEQFF. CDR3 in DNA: TGTGCCAGCAGCTTAGAGGGACAGGGGGCTGGTGAGCAGTTCTTC.

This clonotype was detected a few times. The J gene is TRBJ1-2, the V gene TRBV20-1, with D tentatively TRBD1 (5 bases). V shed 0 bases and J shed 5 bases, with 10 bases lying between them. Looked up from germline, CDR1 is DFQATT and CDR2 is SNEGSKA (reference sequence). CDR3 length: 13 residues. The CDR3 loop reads CSARDVREYGYTF. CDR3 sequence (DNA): TGCAGTGCTAGAGATGTCAGGGAATATGGCTACACCTTC.

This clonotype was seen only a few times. The chain's CDR3 is CASSFQAGPTYNEQFF. The CDR3 DNA reads TGTGCCAGCAGCTTCCAAGCGGGACCAACATACAATGAGCAGTTCTTC. The chain is built from TRBV7-6 and TRBJ2-1; TRBD2 matches 7 bases. V lost 3 bases to trimming and J lost 4 bases; unmatched junction nucleotides: 9. From germline, CDR1 is SGHVS and CDR2 FNYEAQ. CDR3 length equals 16 residues.

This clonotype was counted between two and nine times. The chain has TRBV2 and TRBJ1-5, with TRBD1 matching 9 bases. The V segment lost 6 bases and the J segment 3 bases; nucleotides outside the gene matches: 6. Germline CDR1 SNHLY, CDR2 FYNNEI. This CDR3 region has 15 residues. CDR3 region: CASSGTGSFNQPQHF. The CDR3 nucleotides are TGTGCCAGCAGCGGGACAGGGTCATTCAATCAGCCCCAGCATTTT.

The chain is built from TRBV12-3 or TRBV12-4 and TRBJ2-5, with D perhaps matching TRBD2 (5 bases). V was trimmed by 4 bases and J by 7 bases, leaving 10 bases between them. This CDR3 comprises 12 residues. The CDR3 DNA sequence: TGTGCCAGCAGTTCCACTGGAGGGACCCAGTACTTC. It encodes CASSSTGGTQYF.

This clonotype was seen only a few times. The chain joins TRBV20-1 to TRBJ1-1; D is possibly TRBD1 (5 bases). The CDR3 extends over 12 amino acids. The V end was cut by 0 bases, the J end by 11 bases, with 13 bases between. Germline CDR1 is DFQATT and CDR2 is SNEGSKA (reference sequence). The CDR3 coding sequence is TGCAGTGCTAGAGATGGCCAGGGAAGGGCTTTCTTT. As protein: CSARDGQGRAFF.

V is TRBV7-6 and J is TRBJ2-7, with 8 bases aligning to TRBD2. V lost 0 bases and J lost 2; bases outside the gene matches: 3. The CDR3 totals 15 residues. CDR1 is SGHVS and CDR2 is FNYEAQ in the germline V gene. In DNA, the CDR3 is TGTGCCAGCAGCTTAGCTAGCGGGAATGCCTACGAGCAGTACTTC. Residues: CASSLASGNAYEQYF.

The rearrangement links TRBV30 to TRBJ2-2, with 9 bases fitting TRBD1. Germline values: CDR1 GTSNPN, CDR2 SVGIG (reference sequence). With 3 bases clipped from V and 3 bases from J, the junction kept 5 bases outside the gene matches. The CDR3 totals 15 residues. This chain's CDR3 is CAWRRGQGDTGELFF. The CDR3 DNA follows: TGTGCCTGGAGGAGGGGACAGGGAGACACCGGGGAGCTGTTTTTT.

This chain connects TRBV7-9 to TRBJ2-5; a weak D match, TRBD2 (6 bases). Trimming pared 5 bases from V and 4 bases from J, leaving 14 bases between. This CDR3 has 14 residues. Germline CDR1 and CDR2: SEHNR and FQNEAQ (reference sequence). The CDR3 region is CASSEAQGGETQYF. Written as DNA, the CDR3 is TGTGCCAGCAGCGAAGCGCAGGGAGGAGAGACCCAGTACTTC.

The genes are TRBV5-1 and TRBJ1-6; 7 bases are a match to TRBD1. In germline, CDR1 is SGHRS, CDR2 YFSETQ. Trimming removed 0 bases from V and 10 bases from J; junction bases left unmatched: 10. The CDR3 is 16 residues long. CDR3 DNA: TGCGCCAGCAGCTTGGAGTTGACAGGGCCGGGGTCACCCCTCCACTTT. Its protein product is CASSLELTGPGSPLHF.

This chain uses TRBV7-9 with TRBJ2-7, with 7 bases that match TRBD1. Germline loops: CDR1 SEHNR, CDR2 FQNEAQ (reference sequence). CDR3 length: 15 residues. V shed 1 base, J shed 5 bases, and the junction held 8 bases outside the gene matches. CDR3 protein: CASSLVPTGKNEQYF. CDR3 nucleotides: TGTGCCAGCAGCTTAGTCCCGACAGGGAAAAACGAGCAGTACTTC.

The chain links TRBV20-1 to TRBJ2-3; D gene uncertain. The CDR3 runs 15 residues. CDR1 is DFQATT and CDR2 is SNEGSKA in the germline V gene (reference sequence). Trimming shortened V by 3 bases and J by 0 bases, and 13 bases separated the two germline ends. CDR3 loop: CSASRKQRSTDTQYF. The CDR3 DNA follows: TGCAGTGCTAGCCGCAAACAGAGAAGCACAGATACGCAGTATTTT.

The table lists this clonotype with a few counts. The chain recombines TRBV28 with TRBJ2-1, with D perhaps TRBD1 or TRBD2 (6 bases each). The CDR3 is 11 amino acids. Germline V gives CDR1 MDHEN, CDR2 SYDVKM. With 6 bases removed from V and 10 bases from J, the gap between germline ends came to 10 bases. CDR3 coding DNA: TGTGCCAGCAGGGGGGGCGGAGAGCAGTTCTTC. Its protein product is CASRGGGEQFF.

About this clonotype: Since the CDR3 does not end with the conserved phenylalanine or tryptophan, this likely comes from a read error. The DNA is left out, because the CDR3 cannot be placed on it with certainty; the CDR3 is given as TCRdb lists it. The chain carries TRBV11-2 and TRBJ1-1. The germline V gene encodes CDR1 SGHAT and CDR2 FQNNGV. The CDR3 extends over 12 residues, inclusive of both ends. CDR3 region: CASSGLRREANY.

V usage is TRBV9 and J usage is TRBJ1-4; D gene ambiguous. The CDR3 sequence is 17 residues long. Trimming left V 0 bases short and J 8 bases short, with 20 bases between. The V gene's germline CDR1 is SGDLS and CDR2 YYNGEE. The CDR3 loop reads CASSVAAITDREEKLFF. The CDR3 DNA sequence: TGTGCCAGCAGCGTAGCAGCGATTACTGACCGGGAGGAAAAACTGTTTTTT.

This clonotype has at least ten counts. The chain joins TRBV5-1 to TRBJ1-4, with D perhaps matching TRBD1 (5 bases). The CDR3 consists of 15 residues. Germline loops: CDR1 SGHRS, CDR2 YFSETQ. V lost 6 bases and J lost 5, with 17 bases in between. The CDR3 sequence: CASTLGENTNEKLFF. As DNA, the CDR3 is TGCGCCAGCACCCTGGGGGAGAACACCAATGAAAAACTGTTTTTT.

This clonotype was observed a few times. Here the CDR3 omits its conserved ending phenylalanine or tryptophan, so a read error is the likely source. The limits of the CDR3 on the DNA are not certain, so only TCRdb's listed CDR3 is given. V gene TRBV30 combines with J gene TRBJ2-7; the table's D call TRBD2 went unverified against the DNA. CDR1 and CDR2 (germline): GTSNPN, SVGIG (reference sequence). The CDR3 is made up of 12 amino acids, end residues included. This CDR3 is CAWSQRTHHAYS.